This TCR beta chain appears in the sequencing data of a study of cytomegalovirus exposure and HLA in healthy donors. Broader study findings: Most of the CMV-associated TCR beta chains (in a later analysis) appeared to be HLA-restricted. Associated with HLA alleles at 0.05 false discovery rate in a later analysis were approximately 17,000 TCR beta sequences.

Germline CDR1 is GTSNPN and CDR2 is SVGIG (reference sequence). This CDR3 is built from 17 residues. The V end lost 0 bases, the J end lost 3 bases, and 20 bases lay between the germline ends. Both 60 Vbeta primers and 13 Jbeta primers went into the PCR. Only in-frame clones appear in the TCRdb table, and some are missing; sequencing was by immunoSEQ multiplex PCR. The table includes roughly 97,000 clones, roughly 72% detected once. This clone has a handful of counts. Its cognate antigen is unknown. At sampling all donors were nominally healthy, likely with unrecorded immune exposures. This chain uses TRBV30 with TRBJ1-2; D might be TRBD1 (5 bases). The TCR comes from a woman under 30 in good health and CMV-seropositive. The sample taken for sequencing was PBMCs. The CDR3 here is CAWSVPPTRAPDYGYTF. In DNA, the CDR3 is TGTGCCTGGAGTGTACCCCCTACCAGGGCCCCAGACTATGGCTACACCTTC.